These 30 T cell receptor beta chains share one sample of origin, sequenced in a study of healthy donors' naive CD4 and CD8 T cells. Each TCR library used roughly 0.45 ug of total RNA and a linear amplification protocol. TCRdb used MiXCR to reprocess the reads, holding one entry per CDR3 protein. The repertoire holds about 180,000 distinct CDR3 sequences, with about 76% as singletons. Material for sequencing was naive CD4+ and CD8+ T cells sorted from blood, pooled from several donors. These receptor sequences come from a pool of human donors in good health; the sample pools cells from several healthy donors.

The chain carries TRBV29-1 and TRBJ2-2; 16 nucleotides agree with TRBD2. CDR1 is SQVTM and CDR2 is ANQGSEA in the germline V gene. V lost 5 bases, J lost 4 bases, and 10 bases stayed unmatched. The CDR3 is made up of 18 amino acids. The chain's CDR3 is CSVRPGLAGGPRTGELFF. The CDR3 DNA follows: TGCAGCGTTCGACCGGGACTAGCGGGAGGGCCGCGCACCGGGGAGCTGTTTTTT.

V gene TRBV27 combines with J gene TRBJ2-7; TRBD2 agrees at 9 bases. V gave up 4 bases and J gave up 5 bases; unmatched junction bases: 15. This CDR3 is 17 amino acids long. Germline CDR1 reads MNHEY; CDR2 reads SMNVEV (reference sequence). The CDR3 here is CASSSRIGLASSNEQYF. CDR3 nucleotide sequence: TGTGCCAGCAGTTCTAGAATAGGACTAGCGTCGTCCAACGAGCAGTACTTC.

This clonotype turned up a few times. The V and J genes are TRBV20-1 and TRBJ2-1, with D perhaps matching TRBD1 (5 bases). The CDR3 has 14 residues. Looked up from germline, CDR1 is DFQATT and CDR2 is SNEGSKA (reference sequence). Trimming stripped 3 bases from V and 0 bases from J, with 9 bases between. CDR3 sequence: CSARTESSYNEQFF. CDR3 DNA sequence: TGCAGTGCTAGGACAGAGAGCTCCTACAATGAGCAGTTCTTC.

The chain couples TRBV6-2 or TRBV6-3 to TRBJ2-1, with 7 bases fitting TRBD1. Germline V gives CDR1 MNHEY, CDR2 SVGEGT. The CDR3 consists of 14 residues. Trimming took 6 bases from V and 0 from J; bases not matched to a gene: 2. CDR3 bases: TGTGCCAGCAGCCGACAGGGCTCCTACAATGAGCAGTTCTTC. Protein product: CASSRQGSYNEQFF.

V and J are TRBV29-1 and TRBJ2-5; a weak D match, TRBD1 (5 bases). V shed 8 bases and J shed 2 bases, with 9 bases lying between them. Germline V gene lookup returns CDR1 SQVTM and CDR2 ANQGSEA. This CDR3 is 11 amino acids long. The CDR3 protein is CSLRQQETQYF. DNA of the CDR3: TGCAGCCTAAGACAGCAAGAGACCCAGTACTTC.

This clonotype was seen just once. J is TRBJ2-1 and V is TRBV13, with 10 bases that match TRBD2. V trimming: 6 bases; J trimming: 8 bases; junction bases outside the gene matches: 4. This CDR3 is 13 amino acids long. Per germline, CDR1 PRHDT and CDR2 FYEKMQ (reference sequence). DNA of the CDR3: TGTGCCAGCAGTAAGGGGACTAGCGATGAGCAGTTCTTC. Translated, it gives CASSKGTSDEQFF.

J is TRBJ1-5 and V is TRBV6-2 or TRBV6-3; D gene uncertain. V lost 0 bases and J lost 2, with 8 bases in between. The CDR3 spans 15 residues. CDR1 is MNHEY and CDR2 is SVGEGT in the germline V gene. In nucleotides, the CDR3 is TGTGCCAGCAGTTACTCCCTGAATGGCAATCAGCCCCAGCATTTT. Translated: CASSYSLNGNQPQHF.

The V call is TRBV2, the J call TRBJ2-5; D is uncertain. The CDR3 runs 12 residues. V was pared by 11 bases and J by 5 bases, with 15 bases between. Looked up from germline, CDR1 is SNHLY and CDR2 is FYNNEI. CDR3 nucleotides: TGTGCCCTTCAGGAGTTCTGGGAGACCCAGTACTTC. Its protein product is CALQEFWETQYF.

A single count supports this clonotype. V usage is TRBV11-2 and J usage is TRBJ1-1, with D tentatively TRBD1 (6 bases). Per the germline V gene, CDR1 is SGHAT and CDR2 is FQNNGV. V was cut by 6 bases and J by 6 bases, with 11 bases left in between. This CDR3 region has 12 residues. CDR3 sequence (DNA): TGTGCCAGCAGTTACAGGGTGCCTGAAGCTTTCTTT. The encoded protein is CASSYRVPEAFF.

The rearrangement joins TRBV19 to TRBJ1-4; D not resolved. CDR3 length equals 13 residues. Germline V lookup: CDR1 LNHDA, CDR2 SQIVND (reference sequence). V gave up 6 bases and J gave up 3 bases, with 8 bases separating them. The CDR3 region has the DNA TGTGCCAGTAGAACAAAGCCTAATGAAAAACTGTTTTTT. Amino acid sequence: CASRTKPNEKLFF.

This clonotype was detected only a few times. The chain carries TRBV6-5 and TRBJ1-1; D is undetermined. This CDR3 spans 13 amino acids. Per germline, CDR1 MNHEY and CDR2 SVGAGI. Trimming stripped 0 bases from V and 6 bases from J, with 8 bases between. The CDR3, as DNA: TGTGCCAGCAGTTACTCGGGCGGCGCTGAAGCTTTCTTT. This encodes CASSYSGGAEAFF.

V and J are TRBV6-2 or TRBV6-3 and TRBJ1-5; D gene ambiguous. The germline CDR1 and CDR2 sequences are MNHEY and SVGEGT. The CDR3 has 13 residues. V was trimmed by 1 base and J by 0 bases, leaving 1 base between them. CDR3 bases: TGTGCCAGCAGTTACTATAGCAATCAGCCCCAGCATTTT. This gives the protein CASSYYSNQPQHF.

This clonotype was seen only once. The chain carries TRBV11-2 and TRBJ1-3; no firm D call. Trimming left V 0 bases short and J 0 bases short, with 6 bases between. CDR1 SGHAT and CDR2 FQNNGV come from the germline V gene. The CDR3 consists of 15 residues. CDR3 sequence: CASSLDGSSGNTIYF. CDR3 nucleotides: TGTGCCAGCAGCTTAGATGGTTCCTCTGGAAACACCATATATTTT.

The chain is built from TRBV29-1 and TRBJ1-2; D not resolved. The CDR3 has 14 amino acids. Germline CDR1 SQVTM, CDR2 ANQGSEA. V gave up 2 bases and J gave up 0 bases, with 10 bases separating them. In DNA form, the CDR3 reads TGCAGCGTTGAACTGTGGCAGCCTAACTATGGCTACACCTTC. This gives the protein CSVELWQPNYGYTF.

The chain has TRBV29-1 and TRBJ2-7, with TRBD2 as a possible D gene (5 bases). Trimming pared 4 bases from V and 3 bases from J, leaving 13 bases between. The CDR3 is 13 amino acids. In germline, CDR1 is SQVTM, CDR2 ANQGSEA. This CDR3 reads CSVASGGSYEQYF. CDR3 nucleotides: TGCAGCGTTGCGAGCGGTGGTAGCTACGAGCAGTACTTC.

The V gene is TRBV19, the J gene TRBJ1-5; maybe TRBD1 (5 bases). The CDR3 spans 15 residues. Per the germline V gene, CDR1 is LNHDA and CDR2 is SQIVND (reference sequence). Trimming shortened V by 6 bases and J by 0 bases, and 12 bases separated the two germline ends. Here the CDR3 DNA reads TGTGCCAGTAGACAGGACCCCTCTAGCAATCAGCCCCAGCATTTT. Its translation: CASRQDPSSNQPQHF.

V usage is TRBV29-1 and J usage is TRBJ2-7; a weak D match, TRBD2 (6 bases). V was pared by 5 bases and J by 0 bases, with 8 bases between. Germline V lookup: CDR1 SQVTM, CDR2 ANQGSEA. CDR3 length: 12 amino acids. CDR3 region: CSVRRDSYEQYF. The CDR3 nucleotides are TGCAGCGTTCGGAGGGACTCCTACGAGCAGTACTTC.

This chain joins TRBV29-1 and TRBJ2-7, with D perhaps TRBD1 (6 bases). The CDR3 has 13 residues. Trimming cost V 0 bases and J 11 bases, with 17 bases left between them. CDR1 and CDR2 (germline): SQVTM, ANQGSEA. CDR3 nucleotides: TGCAGCGTTGAAGATGGAAGGCAGGGGATTAAGTACTTC. Its protein product is CSVEDGRQGIKYF.

The J gene is TRBJ2-1, the V gene TRBV5-1; perhaps TRBD1 as D (5 bases). The CDR3 loop spans 15 amino acids. V shed 4 bases and J shed 0 bases, with 11 bases lying between them. In germline, CDR1 is SGHRS, CDR2 YFSETQ. This CDR3 reads CASSGAAVSYNEQFF. CDR3 nucleotide sequence: TGCGCCAGCAGCGGGGCTGCGGTCTCCTACAATGAGCAGTTCTTC.

The chain employs TRBV29-1 and TRBJ2-1; 9 bases align to TRBD1. This CDR3 comprises 15 residues. Per the germline V gene, CDR1 is SQVTM and CDR2 is ANQGSEA. After removal of 7 bases from V and 4 bases from J, the junction contained 11 bases not matched to a gene. This CDR3 reads CSEESGTGIYNEQFF. CDR3 DNA sequence: TGCAGCGAGGAATCCGGGACAGGGATTTACAATGAGCAGTTCTTC.

This clonotype was counted a few times. The V call is TRBV6-5, the J call TRBJ2-5; 12 bases match TRBD2. J lost 3 bases, V lost 5 bases, and 4 bases had no gene match. The length of the CDR3 is 15 residues. CDR1 and CDR2 (germline): MNHEY, SVGAGI. In DNA form, the CDR3 reads TGTGCCAGCAGTGAAGGACTAGCGGGAAAAGAGACCCAGTACTTC. This gives the protein CASSEGLAGKETQYF.

This chain joins TRBV27 and TRBJ2-1; no clear D. CDR3 length: 13 amino acids. The V gene's germline CDR1 is MNHEY and CDR2 SMNVEV (reference sequence). V was trimmed by 8 bases and J by 4 bases, leaving 12 bases between them. CDR3 DNA: TGTGCCAGCCCTGGCCCCCTTTACAATGAGCAGTTCTTC. It encodes CASPGPLYNEQFF.

This clonotype was seen a few times. The chain combines TRBV29-1 with TRBJ1-5, with D hard to call. Trimming took 4 bases from V and 7 from J, leaving 11 bases between them. This CDR3 is built from 12 residues. Germline CDR1 reads SQVTM; CDR2 reads ANQGSEA. CDR3: CSVGGVGQPQHF. Written as DNA, the CDR3 is TGCAGCGTTGGAGGTGTAGGGCAGCCCCAGCATTTT.

V is TRBV29-1 and J is TRBJ2-5, with D possibly matching TRBD1 (5 bases). The CDR3 consists of 12 residues. Trimming cost V 4 bases and J 1 base, with 7 bases left between them. Germline CDR1 SQVTM, CDR2 ANQGSEA. CDR3 bases: TGCAGCGTTGCGGACATCCAAGAGACCCAGTACTTC. Translation: CSVADIQETQYF.

This chain uses TRBV5-1 with TRBJ2-1; TRBD1 might be the D (6 bases). V gave up 0 bases and J gave up 7 bases, with 14 bases separating them. Germline V gene lookup returns CDR1 SGHRS and CDR2 YFSETQ. The CDR3 is 15 amino acids. This chain's CDR3 is CASSLVAGDLNEQFF. The CDR3 DNA reads as TGCGCCAGCAGCTTGGTGGCAGGGGATCTAAATGAGCAGTTCTTC.

The chain has TRBV19 and TRBJ2-7; D ambiguous. V gave up 5 bases and J gave up 4 bases, with 12 bases separating them. Germline-derived CDR1 and CDR2 are LNHDA and SQIVND (reference sequence). The CDR3 totals 13 residues. The CDR3 loop is CASSVETGYEQYF. CDR3 nucleotides: TGTGCCAGTAGTGTCGAGACTGGGTACGAGCAGTACTTC. Full variable domain (missing parts from reference TRBV19 and TRBJ2-7): DGGITQSPKYLFRKEGQNVTLSCEQNLNHDAMYWYRQDPGQGLRLIYYSQIVNDFQKGDIAEGYSVSREKKESFPLTVTSAQKNPTAFYLCASSVETGYEQYFGPGTRLTVT.

The rearrangement joins TRBV6-5 to TRBJ2-1; the D gene is possibly TRBD1 (6 bases). The V end lost 6 bases, the J end lost 8 bases, and 8 bases lay between the germline ends. The CDR3 runs 11 residues. Per the germline V gene, CDR1 is MNHEY and CDR2 is SVGAGI. CDR3 region: CASRQGYEQFF. CDR3 DNA sequence: TGTGCCAGCAGGCAGGGGTATGAGCAGTTCTTC.

The J gene is TRBJ2-7, the V gene TRBV27, with 8 bases that match TRBD1. This CDR3 spans 16 amino acids. The V gene's germline CDR1 is MNHEY and CDR2 SMNVEV (reference sequence). V shed 2 bases, J shed 3 bases, and the junction held 9 bases outside the gene matches. The CDR3 DNA reads TGTGCCAGCAGTTTAATCCCGCAGGGGGCTAACTACGAGCAGTACTTC. It yields the protein CASSLIPQGANYEQYF.

The DNA for the CDR3 is TGCAGCGTTGAAGATTTGGGACGCGAGAAGGAGTACTTC. It is translated as CSVEDLGREKEYF. V usage is TRBV29-1 and J usage is TRBJ2-7; D possibly uses TRBD1 or TRBD2 (5 bases each). Germline V gene data show CDR1 as SQVTM and CDR2 as ANQGSEA. The CDR3 is 13 residues long. With 0 bases removed from V and 11 bases from J, the gap between germline ends came to 17 bases.

This clonotype was detected a few times. The chain joins TRBV4-3 to TRBJ2-7; D possibly corresponds to TRBD2 (6 bases). The CDR3 covers 15 residues. CDR1 and CDR2 (germline): LGHNA, YSLEER. Trimming took 3 bases from V and 2 from J, leaving 14 bases between them. In DNA form, the CDR3 reads TGCGCCAGCAGCCATTCTGGGACTGGAGCCTACGAGCAGTACTTC. Its translation is CASSHSGTGAYEQYF.